This T cell receptor beta chain emerged from a study of siplizumab effects on memory and regulatory T cells. The ends lost 3 bases at V and 6 bases at J; junction bases unmatched: 7. CDR3 length: 14 amino acids. CDR1 is KGHSH and CDR2 is LQKENI in the germline V gene. TCR templates, 75,000 to 100,000 per sample, were assayed. Measured with immunoSEQ multiplex PCR; TCRdb has only the in-frame clones, and not every one. The table records about 91,000 clones, over 95% of them present only once. The chain employs TRBV18 and TRBJ1-1; 7 nucleotides agree with TRBD1. This clonotype was obtained from a human donor in good health. Source material: naive CD4+ T cells sorted from blood. In nucleotides, the CDR3 is TGTGCCAGCTCACCCATACAGGGGAGTTCTGAAGCTTTCTTT. Encoded protein: CASSPIQGSSEAFF.